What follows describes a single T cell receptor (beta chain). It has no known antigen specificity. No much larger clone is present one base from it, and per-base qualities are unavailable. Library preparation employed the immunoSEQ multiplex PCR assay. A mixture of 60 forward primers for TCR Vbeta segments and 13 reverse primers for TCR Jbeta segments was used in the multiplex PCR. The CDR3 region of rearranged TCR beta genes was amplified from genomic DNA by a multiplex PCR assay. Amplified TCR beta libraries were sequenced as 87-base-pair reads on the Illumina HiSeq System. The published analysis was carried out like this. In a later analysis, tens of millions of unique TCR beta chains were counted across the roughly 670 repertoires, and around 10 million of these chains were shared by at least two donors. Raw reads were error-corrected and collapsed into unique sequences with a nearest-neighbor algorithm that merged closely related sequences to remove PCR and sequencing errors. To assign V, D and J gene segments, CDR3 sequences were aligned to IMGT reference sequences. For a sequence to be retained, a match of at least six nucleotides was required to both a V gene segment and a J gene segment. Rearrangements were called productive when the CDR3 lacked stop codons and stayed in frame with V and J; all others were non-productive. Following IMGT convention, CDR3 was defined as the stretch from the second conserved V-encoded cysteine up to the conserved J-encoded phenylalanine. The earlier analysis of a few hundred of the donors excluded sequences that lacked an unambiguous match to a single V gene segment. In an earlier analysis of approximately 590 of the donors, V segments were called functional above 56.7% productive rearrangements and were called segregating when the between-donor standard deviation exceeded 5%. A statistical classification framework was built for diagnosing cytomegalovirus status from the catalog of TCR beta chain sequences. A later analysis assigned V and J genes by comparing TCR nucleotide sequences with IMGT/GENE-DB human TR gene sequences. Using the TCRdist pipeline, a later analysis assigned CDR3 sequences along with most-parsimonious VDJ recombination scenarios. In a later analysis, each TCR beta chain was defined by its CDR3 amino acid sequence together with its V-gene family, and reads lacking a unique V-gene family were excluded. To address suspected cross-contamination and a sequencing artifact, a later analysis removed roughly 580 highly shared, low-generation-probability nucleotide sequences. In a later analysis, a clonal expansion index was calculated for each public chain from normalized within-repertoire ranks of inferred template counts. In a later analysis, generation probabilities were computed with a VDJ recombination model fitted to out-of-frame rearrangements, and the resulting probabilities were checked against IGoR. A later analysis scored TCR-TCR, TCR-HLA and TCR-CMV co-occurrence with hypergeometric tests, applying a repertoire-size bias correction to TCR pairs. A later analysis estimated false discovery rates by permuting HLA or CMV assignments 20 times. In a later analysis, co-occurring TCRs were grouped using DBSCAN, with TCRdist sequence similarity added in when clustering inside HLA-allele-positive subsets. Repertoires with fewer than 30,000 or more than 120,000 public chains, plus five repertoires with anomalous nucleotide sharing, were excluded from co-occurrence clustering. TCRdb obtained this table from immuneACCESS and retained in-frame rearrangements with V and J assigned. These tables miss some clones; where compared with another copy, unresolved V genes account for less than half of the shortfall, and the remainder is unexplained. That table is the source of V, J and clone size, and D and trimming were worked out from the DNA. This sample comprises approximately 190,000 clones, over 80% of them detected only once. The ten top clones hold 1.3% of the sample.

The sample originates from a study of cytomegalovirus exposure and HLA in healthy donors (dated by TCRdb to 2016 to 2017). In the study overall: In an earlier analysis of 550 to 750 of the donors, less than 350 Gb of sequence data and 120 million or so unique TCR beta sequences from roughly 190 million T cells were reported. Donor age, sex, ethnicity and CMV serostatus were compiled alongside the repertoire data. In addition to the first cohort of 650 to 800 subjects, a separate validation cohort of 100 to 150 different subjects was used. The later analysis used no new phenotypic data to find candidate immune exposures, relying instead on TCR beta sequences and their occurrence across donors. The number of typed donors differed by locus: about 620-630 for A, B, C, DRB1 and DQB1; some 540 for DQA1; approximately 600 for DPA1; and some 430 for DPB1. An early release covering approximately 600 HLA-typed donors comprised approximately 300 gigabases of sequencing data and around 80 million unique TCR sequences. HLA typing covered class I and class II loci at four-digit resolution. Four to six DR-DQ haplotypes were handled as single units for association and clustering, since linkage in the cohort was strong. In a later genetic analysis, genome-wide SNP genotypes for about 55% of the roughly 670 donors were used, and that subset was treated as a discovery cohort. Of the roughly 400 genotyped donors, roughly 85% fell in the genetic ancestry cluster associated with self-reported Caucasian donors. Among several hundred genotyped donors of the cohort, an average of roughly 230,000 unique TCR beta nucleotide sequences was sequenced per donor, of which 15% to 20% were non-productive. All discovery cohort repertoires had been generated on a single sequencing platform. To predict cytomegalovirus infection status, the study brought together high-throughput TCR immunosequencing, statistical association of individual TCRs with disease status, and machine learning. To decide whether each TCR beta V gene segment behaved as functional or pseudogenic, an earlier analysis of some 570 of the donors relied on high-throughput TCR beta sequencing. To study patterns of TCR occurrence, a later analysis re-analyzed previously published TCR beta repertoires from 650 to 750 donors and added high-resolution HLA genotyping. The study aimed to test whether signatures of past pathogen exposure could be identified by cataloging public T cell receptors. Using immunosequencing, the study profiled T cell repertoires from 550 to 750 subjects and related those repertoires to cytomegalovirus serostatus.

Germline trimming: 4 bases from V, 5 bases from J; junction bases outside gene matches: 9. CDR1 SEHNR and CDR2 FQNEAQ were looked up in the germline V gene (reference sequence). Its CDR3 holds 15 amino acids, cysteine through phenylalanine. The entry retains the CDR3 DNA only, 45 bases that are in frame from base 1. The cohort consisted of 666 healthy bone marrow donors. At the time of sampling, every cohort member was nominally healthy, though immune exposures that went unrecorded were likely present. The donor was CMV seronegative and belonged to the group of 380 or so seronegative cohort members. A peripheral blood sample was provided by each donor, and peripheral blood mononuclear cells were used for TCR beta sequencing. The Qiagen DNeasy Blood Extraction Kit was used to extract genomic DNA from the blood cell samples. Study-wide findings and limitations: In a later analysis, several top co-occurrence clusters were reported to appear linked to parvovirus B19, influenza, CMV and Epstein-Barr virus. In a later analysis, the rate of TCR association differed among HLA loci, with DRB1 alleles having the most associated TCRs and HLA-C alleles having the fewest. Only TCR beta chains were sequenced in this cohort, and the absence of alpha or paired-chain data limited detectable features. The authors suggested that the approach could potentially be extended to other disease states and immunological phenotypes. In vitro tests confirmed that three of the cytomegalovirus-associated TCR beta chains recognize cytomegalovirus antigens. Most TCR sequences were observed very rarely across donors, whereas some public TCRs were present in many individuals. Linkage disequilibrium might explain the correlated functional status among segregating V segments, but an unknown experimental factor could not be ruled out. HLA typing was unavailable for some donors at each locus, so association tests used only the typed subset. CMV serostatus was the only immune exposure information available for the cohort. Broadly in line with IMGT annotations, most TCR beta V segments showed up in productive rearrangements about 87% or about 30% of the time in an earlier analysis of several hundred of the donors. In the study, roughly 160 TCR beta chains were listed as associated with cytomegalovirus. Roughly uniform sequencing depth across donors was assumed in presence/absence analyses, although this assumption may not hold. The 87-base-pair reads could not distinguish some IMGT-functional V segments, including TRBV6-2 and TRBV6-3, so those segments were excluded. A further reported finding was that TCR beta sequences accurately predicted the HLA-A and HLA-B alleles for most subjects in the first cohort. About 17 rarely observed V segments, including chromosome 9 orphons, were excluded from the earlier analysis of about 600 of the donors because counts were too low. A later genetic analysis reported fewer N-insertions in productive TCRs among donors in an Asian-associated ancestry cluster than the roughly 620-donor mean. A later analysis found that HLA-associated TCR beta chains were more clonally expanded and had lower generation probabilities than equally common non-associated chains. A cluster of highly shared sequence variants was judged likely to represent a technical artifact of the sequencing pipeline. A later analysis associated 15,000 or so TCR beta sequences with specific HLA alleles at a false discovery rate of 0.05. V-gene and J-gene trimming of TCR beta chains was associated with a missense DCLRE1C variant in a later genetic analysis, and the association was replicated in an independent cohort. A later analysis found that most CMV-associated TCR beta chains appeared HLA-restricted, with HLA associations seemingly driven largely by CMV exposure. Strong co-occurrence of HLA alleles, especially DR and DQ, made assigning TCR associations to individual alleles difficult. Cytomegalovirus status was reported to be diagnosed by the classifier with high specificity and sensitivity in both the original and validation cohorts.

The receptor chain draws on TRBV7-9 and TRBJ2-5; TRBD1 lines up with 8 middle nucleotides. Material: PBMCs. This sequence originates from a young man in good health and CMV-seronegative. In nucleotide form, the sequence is TGTGCCAGCAGCTCCGTGGCAGGGGGCAGGGAGACCCAGTACTTC. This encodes CASSSVAGGRETQYF. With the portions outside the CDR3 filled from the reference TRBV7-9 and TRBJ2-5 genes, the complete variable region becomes DTGVSQNPRHKITKRGQNVTFRCDPISEHNRLYWYRQTLGQGPEFLTYFQNEAQLEKSRLLSDRFSAERPKGSFSTLEIQRTEQGDSAMYLCASSSVAGGRETQYFGPGTRLLVL.